The present entry profiles one T cell receptor beta chain with its context. Antigen: not known. These data belong to a study of a mutant IDH1 vaccine in newly diagnosed glioma. Whole-study context: Of the patients given treatment, about 62% were male and about 38% were female, and a mean age of about 40 years was recorded.

TCRdb's copy holds only in-frame clones and misses some; the assay was immunoSEQ multiplex PCR. In the table there are approximately 57,000 clones, roughly 77% of which are singletons. Described time point: week 23, last vaccination. Vaccination comprised doses that each held 300 ug of mutant IDH1 20-mer peptide, plus topical imiquimod. Tumors from donors were new WHO grade 3 or 4 IDH1-mutant astrocytomas with ATRX loss. The CDR3 runs 15 residues. Per the germline V gene, CDR1 is GTSNPN and CDR2 is SVGIG (reference sequence). The V end was cut by 1 base, the J end by 5 bases, with 18 bases between. The clonotype originates from a woman between 35 and 50 years old with glioma. Some clones in this sample may be carry-over from other donors' samples. Material: PBMCs, obtained from a glioma patient whose treatment included an IDH1 peptide vaccine. The rearrangement links TRBV30 to TRBJ2-7; D unresolved. CDR3 sequence reads: CAWSDPLGARNEQYF. CDR3 in DNA: TGTGCCTGGAGTGACCCCCTTGGCGCGAGGAACGAGCAGTACTTC.